The 2 T cell receptor beta chains listed next were all sequenced from one sample in a study of T cells in Graves' hyperthyroidism and ophthalmopathy. Researchers took RNA transcripts and amplified the TCR beta CDR3 regions from them. A set of HTBI primers served as the primers for a first-round RT-PCR of the TCR CDR3. TCRdb itself ran the multiplex PCR reads through MiXCR, one entry per CDR3 protein. In the table there are hundreds of thousands of distinct CDR3 sequences, 19% of which are singletons. Sequencing was carried out using blood. These TCRs come from a woman under 30 with Graves' hyperthyroidism.

This clonotype has ten or more counts. The gene calls are TRBV6-2 or TRBV6-3 and TRBJ2-6, with TRBD2 matching 9 bases. The CDR3 runs 18 residues. V was pared by 0 bases and J by 0 bases, with 3 bases of the junction left unmatched. The germline V gene encodes CDR1 MNHEY and CDR2 SVGEGT. CDR3: CASSYSLAGSSGANVLTF. The CDR3 nucleotides read TGTGCCAGCAGTTACTCTCTAGCGGGGAGCTCTGGGGCCAACGTCCTGACTTTC.

The table lists this clonotype with a few counts. V and J are TRBV7-4 and TRBJ2-2; D gene uncertain. Germline lookup yields CDR1 SGHVT and CDR2 SQSDAQ. This CDR3 has 20 amino acids. V shed 6 bases and J shed 2 bases, with 28 bases lying between them. The CDR3 nucleotides are TGTGCCAGCAGTAATAGAAGGAGTGGAACCAAGACAAGAAACACCGGGGAGCTGTTTTTT. Translating it yields CASSNRRSGTKTRNTGELFF.